The rows below give T cell receptor beta chains drawn from one sample of a study of cytomegalovirus exposure and HLA in healthy donors. TCRdb keeps only in-frame clones here, not all; method: immunoSEQ multiplex PCR. This sample's table has tens of thousands of clones. Sequenced: PBMCs. These receptors came from a man aged 50-59 years in good health and CMV-seronegative. The CDR3 runs from the conserved cysteine through the conserved F or W. The D gene is left open where the match is weak.

D gene,V gene,J gene,CDR3 protein,CDR3 DNA
NA,TRBV18,TRBJ1-1,CASSPAERGEAFF,TGTGCCAGCTCACCAGCAGAGCGCGGTGAAGCTTTCTTT
NA,TRBV9,TRBJ1-4,CASSGVGATNEKLFF,TGTGCCAGCAGCGGGGTCGGGGCAACTAATGAAAAACTGTTTTTT
TRBD1,TRBV19,TRBJ1-6,CATRDSSYNSPLHF,TGTGCCACCCGGGACAGCTCCTATAATTCACCCCTCCACTTT
NA,TRBV10-1,TRBJ1-6,CASSGSGRYPPLHF,TGCGCCAGCAGTGGCTCCGGTCGTTATCCACCCCTCCACTTT
NA,TRBV14,TRBJ1-4,CASSHYRADNEKLFF,TGTGCCAGCAGCCACTACAGGGCGGATAATGAAAAACTGTTTTTT
TRBD1,TRBV7-3,TRBJ1-4,CASRSGQGPEKLFF,TGTGCCAGCAGGTCGGGACAGGGGCCTGAAAAACTGTTTTTT
TRBD1,TRBV9,TRBJ2-3,CASSPSGRGLSDTQYF,TGTGCCAGCAGCCCATCGGGCAGGGGGCTGTCAGATACGCAGTATTTT
TRBD1,TRBV28,TRBJ2-7,CASSSGTGSPSSYEQYF,TGTGCCAGCAGTTCCGGGACAGGGTCACCGAGCTCCTACGAGCAGTACTTC
NA,TRBV7-3,TRBJ1-6,CASSLGGRGNSPLHF,TGTGCCAGCAGCTTAGGAGGGAGAGGCAATTCACCCCTCCACTTT
NA,TRBV19,TRBJ2-1,CASSISHRQFYNEQFF,TGTGCCAGTAGTATATCCCACCGACAGTTTTACAATGAGCAGTTCTTC
TRBD2,TRBV10-3,TRBJ2-1,CAITDRVVAGPSSYNEQFF,TGTGCCATCACCGACCGGGTTGTAGCGGGTCCCAGCTCCTACAATGAGCAGTTCTTC
TRBD1,TRBV4-3,TRBJ1-2,CASSHQTGEYGYTF,TGCGCCAGCAGCCATCAGACAGGGGAGTATGGCTACACCTTC
NA,TRBV9,TRBJ2-1,CASSVTAGTYNEQFF,TGTGCCAGCAGCGTCACAGCCGGGACCTACAATGAGCAGTTCTTC
NA,TRBV29-1,TRBJ1-4,CSVTPQGPNEKLFF,TGCAGCGTCACCCCACAGGGTCCGAATGAAAAACTGTTTTTT
TRBD1,TRBV13,TRBJ2-7,CASSRGQGAYEQYF,TGTGCCAGCAGCCGAGGACAGGGGGCCTACGAGCAGTACTTC
TRBD1,TRBV2,TRBJ1-2,CASSFTGGNYGYTF,TGTGCCAGCAGTTTTACAGGGGGCAACTATGGCTACACCTTC
TRBD2,TRBV2,TRBJ2-5,CASSGYLTSGGTRRETQYF,TGTGCCAGCAGTGGTTACTTGACTAGCGGGGGCACCAGGAGAGAGACCCAGTACTTC
NA,TRBV4-2,TRBJ2-1,CASSQVQGLDYNEQFF,TGTGCCAGCAGCCAAGTCCAGGGGTTAGACTACAATGAGCAGTTCTTC
NA,TRBV18,TRBJ1-1,CASSPNLQGRAEAFF,TGTGCCAGCTCACCCAACCTACAGGGTAGGGCTGAAGCTTTCTTT
TRBD1,TRBV4-2,TRBJ1-2,CASSPRQGANLVYGYTF,TGTGCCAGCAGCCCGAGACAGGGGGCTAACCTAGTCTATGGCTACACCTTC
TRBD1,TRBV4-1,TRBJ1-6,CASSFSTGVNSPLHF,TGCGCCAGCAGCTTCTCGACAGGGGTTAATTCCCCCCTCCACTTT
NA,TRBV7-3,TRBJ2-3,CASSLGSSTDTQYF,TGTGCCAGCAGCTTAGGTAGTAGCACAGATACGCAGTATTTT
TRBD1,TRBV13,TRBJ1-6,CASSLGTGGGKNSPLHF,TGTGCCAGCAGCTTAGGCACAGGGGGTGGCAAGAATTCACCCCTCCACTTT
NA,TRBV11-1,TRBJ2-7,CASSHKRQELFYEQYF,TGTGCCAGCAGCCATAAGCGACAGGAGCTGTTCTACGAGCAGTACTTC
TRBD2,TRBV6-1,TRBJ2-3,CASSEALAGVSTDTQYF,TGTGCCAGCAGTGAAGCCTTAGCGGGGGTGAGCACAGATACGCAGTATTTT
TRBD1,TRBV19,TRBJ1-2,CASSHLQGVYGYTF,TGTGCCAGTAGCCACCTACAGGGGGTCTATGGCTACACCTTC
TRBD1,TRBV2,TRBJ2-7,CASSEGGQAYEQYF,TGTGCCAGCAGTGAAGGGGGACAGGCCTACGAGCAGTACTTC